The TCR beta chain under discussion was sequenced for a study of OX40 agonist ivuxolimab in advanced cancers. Background on the whole study: The costimulatory receptor OX40 (CD134) was targeted by ivuxolimab, a fully human IgG2 agonistic monoclonal antibody. The point of sequencing TCRbeta in the periphery was to test whether ivuxolimab changed TCR sequence diversity and drove clonal T-cell expansion. Intravenous ivuxolimab was administered to patients every 2 weeks at six dose levels: 0.01, 0.1, 0.3, 1.5, 3 and 10 mg/kg. A male proportion of roughly 85% and a mean age of around 60 years, ranging from about 20 to 85, were recorded for the dose-escalation cohort. Prior anti-PD-1, anti-PD-L1 or anti-CTLA-4 therapy was permitted, and checkpoint inhibitors had been received by 30% to 40% of dose-escalation patients. The monotherapy dose-escalation portion (N of about 50 patients) of the phase I ivuxolimab trial is reported in the paper. Partial responses were achieved by three dose-escalation patients, of whom one had hepatocellular carcinoma and two had cutaneous melanoma. Of the roughly 50 dose-escalation patients, hepatocellular carcinoma was present in approximately 20, melanoma in roughly 15, renal cell carcinoma in 9 and head and neck cancer in 9. Points the paper makes about the study in general: Clonal expansion of both CD4+ and CD8+ blood T cells was observed from baseline to week 6 at doses 0.1 to 3.0 mg/kg. On average, CD8+ T cells showed more expanded clones than CD4+ T cells after ivuxolimab. Low levels of normalized T-cell clonal expansion were also seen in some nonresponding patients. In the 0.1-3.0 mg/kg groups, partial responders had among the lowest normalized peripheral clonal expansion, particularly in CD8+ T cells. The antigen specificity of the peripheral T cells that underwent clonal expansion was not determined.

Genomic DNA was extracted from sorted cells for sequencing of the TCRbeta CDR3 region. The immunoSEQ Assay was used to sequence the TCRbeta CDR3 regions. The source is immuneACCESS, and TCRdb retained only in-frame sequences with V and J called. Part of the clones is not carried over; for the studies checked, unresolved V genes explain less than half of this, and the remainder is unexplained. Across this sample there are fewer than 65,000 clones, with around 93% seen only once. Roughly 19% of the sample goes to the ten largest clones. A word on this clone: Its target antigen remains unknown. Base qualities are not provided; no much larger clone lies one nucleotide away.

The CDR3 runs 17 residues from the cysteine to the phenylalanine. Here the CDR3 DNA is all that survives: 51 bases in frame from base 1. V was cut back by 7 bases and J by 2 bases, leaving a gap of 22 bases between them. The germline V gene gives CDR1 as MRHNA and CDR2 as SNTAGT. Patients with autoimmune disease history or receiving systemic immunosuppression were excluded from the trial. Peripheral blood for TCR sequencing was collected from all dose cohorts at baseline, on cycle 4 day 1, and on cycle 7 day 1. Samples came from an open-label, multicenter, first-in-human phase I dose-escalation trial of ivuxolimab. The trial enrolled adults with locally advanced or metastatic head and neck squamous cell, hepatocellular, melanoma or renal cell carcinoma. Before TCR sequencing, CD4+ and CD8+ T cells were separately sorted from peripheral blood.

Sequencing was performed on CD4+ or CD8+ T cells sorted from blood, taken in a trial of the OX40 agonist ivuxolimab. The chain is assembled from TRBV6-4 and TRBJ2-3; matching of 5 bases hints at TRBD2 as the D gene. The sequence was collected from an adult with an advanced solid tumor such as melanoma, head and neck, liver or kidney cancer. The encoded CDR3 is CASTRIPLSLDTDTQYF. Read as DNA, the sequence is TGTGCCAGCACCCGCATTCCTCTATCACTAGACACAGATACGCAGTATTTT.